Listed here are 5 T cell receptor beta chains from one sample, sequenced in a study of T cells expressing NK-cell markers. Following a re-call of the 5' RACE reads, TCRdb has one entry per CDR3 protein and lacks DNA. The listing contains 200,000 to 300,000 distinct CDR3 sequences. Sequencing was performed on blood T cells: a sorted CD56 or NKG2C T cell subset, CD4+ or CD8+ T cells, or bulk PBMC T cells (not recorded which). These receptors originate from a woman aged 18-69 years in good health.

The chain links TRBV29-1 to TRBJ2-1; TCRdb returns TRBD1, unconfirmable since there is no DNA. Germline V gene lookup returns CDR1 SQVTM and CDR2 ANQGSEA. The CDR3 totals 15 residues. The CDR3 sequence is CSVEGVGSSYNEQFF.

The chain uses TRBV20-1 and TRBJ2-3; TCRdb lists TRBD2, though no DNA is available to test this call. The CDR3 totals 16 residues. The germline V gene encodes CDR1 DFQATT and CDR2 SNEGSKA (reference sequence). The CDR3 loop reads CSARDRQRTLTDTQYF.

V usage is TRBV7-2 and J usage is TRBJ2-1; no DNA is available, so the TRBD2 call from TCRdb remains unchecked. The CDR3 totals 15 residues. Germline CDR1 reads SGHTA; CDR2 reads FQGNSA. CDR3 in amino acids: CASSTTGGKVDEQFF.

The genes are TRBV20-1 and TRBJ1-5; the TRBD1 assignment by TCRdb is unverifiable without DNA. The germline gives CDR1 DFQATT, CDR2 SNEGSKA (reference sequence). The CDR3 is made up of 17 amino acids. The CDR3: CSALSTWAGRSNQPQHF.

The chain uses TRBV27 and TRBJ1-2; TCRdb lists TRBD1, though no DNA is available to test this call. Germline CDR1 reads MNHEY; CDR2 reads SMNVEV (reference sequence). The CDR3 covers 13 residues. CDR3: CASSARGLGGYTF.